The 8 T cell receptor beta chains in this list originate from one sample, sequenced in a study of cytomegalovirus exposure and HLA in healthy donors. Both 60 Vbeta primers and 13 Jbeta primers went into the PCR. TCRdb's copy holds only in-frame clones and misses some; the assay was immunoSEQ multiplex PCR. Found here are about 200,000 clones; the top ten clones hold about 6.5%. Sequencing used PBMCs. The receptors come from a man aged 25 to 45 in good health and CMV-seronegative.

CDR3 DNA: TGTGCCAGCAGCATCGCGGAGGGGGGCTACACCTTC. It yields the protein CASSIAEGGYTF. V is TRBV9 and J is TRBJ1-2; tentatively, D is TRBD1 (5 bases). Germline CDR1 is SGDLS and CDR2 is YYNGEE. This CDR3 contains 12 residues. V was clipped by 4 bases and J by 8 bases, with 12 bases between them.

The CDR3 here is CASSSGTPDYEQYF. CDR3 DNA: TGCGCCAGCAGCTCTGGGACACCGGACTACGAGCAGTACTTC. The chain carries TRBV5-1 and TRBJ2-7; a weak D match, TRBD1 (6 bases). The CDR3 totals 14 residues. Deletions cut 3 bases from V and 3 bases from J, with 13 bases between. Germline V gene lookup returns CDR1 SGHRS and CDR2 YFSETQ.

The chain uses TRBV5-6 and TRBJ1-4; TRBD1 might be the D (6 bases). Germline V gene sequence: CDR1 SGHDT, CDR2 YYEEEE. There are 13 residues in the CDR3. V lost 4 bases and J 7 bases, leaving 11 bases between the germline ends. This CDR3 is CASSVRGAEKLFF. The CDR3 DNA reads TGTGCCAGCAGCGTGCGGGGGGCTGAAAAACTGTTTTTT.

The V gene is TRBV5-5, the J gene TRBJ1-5; no definite D call. The length of the CDR3 is 14 residues. Germline V CDR1 and CDR2: SGHKS, YYEKEE (reference sequence). The V end lost 0 bases, the J end lost 5 bases, and 9 bases lay between the germline ends. The DNA for the CDR3 is TGTGCCAGCAGCTTGGAAGGCAGCGATCAGCCCCAGCATTTT. Residues: CASSLEGSDQPQHF.

The genes are TRBV30 and TRBJ2-1; D unresolved. V shed 0 bases and J shed 4 bases, with 10 bases lying between them. The length of the CDR3 is 14 residues. Germline V gives CDR1 GTSNPN, CDR2 SVGIG (reference sequence). The CDR3 loop is CAWSVETGYNEQFF. Here the CDR3 DNA reads TGTGCCTGGAGTGTAGAGACTGGGTACAATGAGCAGTTCTTC.

This rearrangement joins TRBV30 to TRBJ2-5; 10 bases match TRBD1. V shed 4 bases, J shed 3 bases, and the junction held 8 bases outside the gene matches. This CDR3 is 15 amino acids long. Germline V lookup: CDR1 GTSNPN, CDR2 SVGIG (reference sequence). This chain's CDR3 is CAWTAKGQGKETQYF. For the CDR3, the DNA is TGTGCCTGGACGGCAAAGGGACAGGGGAAAGAGACCCAGTACTTC.

This sequence joins TRBV6-5 and TRBJ2-7; the match to TRBD1 covers 8 bases. CDR1 is MNHEY and CDR2 is SVGAGI in the germline V gene. Losses at the gene ends were 5 bases for V and 3 bases for J; bases not matched to a gene: 6. The CDR3 contains 14 residues. CDR3 nucleotides: TGTGCCAGCAGTACCTCCGGGACAGGCTACGAGCAGTACTTC. Translating it yields CASSTSGTGYEQYF.

This chain links TRBV10-3 with TRBJ2-3; 15 nucleotides match TRBD2. The junction had 12 bases not matched to a gene; V was cut back by 8 bases and J by 0 bases. Germline V lookup: CDR1 ENHRY, CDR2 SYGVKD. The CDR3 extends over 19 amino acids. DNA of the CDR3: TGTGCCATCCGCGGGACTAGCGGGAGGCAACTCCGGAGCACAGATACGCAGTATTTT. Its protein product is CAIRGTSGRQLRSTDTQYF.